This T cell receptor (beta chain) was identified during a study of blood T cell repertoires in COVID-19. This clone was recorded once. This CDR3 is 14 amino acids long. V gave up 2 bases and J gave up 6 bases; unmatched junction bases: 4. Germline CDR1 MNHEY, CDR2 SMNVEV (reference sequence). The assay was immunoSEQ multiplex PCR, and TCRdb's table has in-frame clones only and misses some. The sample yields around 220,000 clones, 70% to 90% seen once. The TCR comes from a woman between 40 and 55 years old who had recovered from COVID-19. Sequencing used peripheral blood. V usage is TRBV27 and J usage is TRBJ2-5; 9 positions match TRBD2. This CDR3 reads CASSLAGGMKTQYF. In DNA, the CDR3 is TGTGCCAGCAGTTTAGCGGGGGGGATGAAGACCCAGTACTTC.